These 10 T cell receptor beta chains were all obtained from the same sample, sequenced in a study of T cell repertoires in cytomegalovirus infection. TCRdb re-analysed the reads in MiXCR, keeping a single row per CDR3 protein. The sample records hundreds of thousands of distinct CDR3 sequences, around 24% being singletons. Sequenced input: CD8+ T cells from PBMCs. The receptors stem from a human donor in good health (CMV status not recorded). Some clones in this sample may be carry-over from other donors' samples.

The rearrangement joins TRBV20-1 to TRBJ1-5, with 7 positions matching TRBD1. Per the germline V gene, CDR1 is DFQATT and CDR2 is SNEGSKA (reference sequence). This CDR3 is built from 14 residues. V lost 3 bases, J lost 5 bases, and 7 bases stayed unmatched. The DNA for the CDR3 is TGCAGTGCTAGCCGCTTTACAGGGGATCAGCCCCAGCATTTT. This translates into CSASRFTGDQPQHF.

This sequence joins TRBV27 and TRBJ1-2, with 8 positions matching TRBD1. The germline V gene has CDR1 MNHEY and CDR2 SMNVEV (reference sequence). The CDR3 runs 14 residues. V lost 5 bases to trimming and J lost 4 bases; unmatched junction nucleotides: 6. CDR3 coding DNA: TGTGCCAGCAGTCCGACAGGGGTTAGCTATGGCTACACCTTC. Translation gives CASSPTGVSYGYTF.

About this clonotype: This may be a read error: a much more frequent sequence differs by one nucleotide. The chain links TRBV28 to TRBJ1-2; 8 bases are a match to TRBD1. CDR1 is MDHEN, CDR2 SYDVKM, per germline. Trimming removed 10 bases from V and 5 bases from J; junction bases left unmatched: 12. This CDR3 region has 14 residues. CDR3: CANSFGQGYYGYTF. The CDR3 DNA reads as TGTGCCAACAGCTTCGGACAGGGATATTATGGCTACACCTTC.

V usage is TRBV29-1 and J usage is TRBJ1-5; 9 bases agree with TRBD1. CDR1 and CDR2 (germline): SQVTM, ANQGSEA. Trimming at V came to 3 bases and at J to 6 bases, leaving 3 bases not matched to a gene. The length of the CDR3 is 13 residues. This chain's CDR3 is CSVDTGGGQPQHF. The CDR3 DNA reads TGCAGCGTTGATACAGGGGGCGGTCAGCCCCAGCATTTT.

This clonotype was detected a few times. CDR3 loop: CSASSFELYSNQPQHF. The CDR3 nucleotides are TGCAGTGCTAGCTCCTTCGAACTCTATAGCAATCAGCCCCAGCATTTT. J is TRBJ1-5 and V is TRBV20-1; D remains ambiguous. The ends were cut back, 3 bases at V and 0 bases at J, with 15 bases in the middle. Germline V gene data show CDR1 as DFQATT and CDR2 as SNEGSKA (reference sequence). The CDR3 length is 16 residues.

Points on this clonotype: This probably arose from a read error, given a far larger clone one base away. The genes are TRBV20-1 and TRBJ1-5; possibly TRBD1 for D (6 bases). CDR3 length equals 15 residues. CDR1 DFQATT and CDR2 SNEGSKA come from the germline V gene (reference sequence). CDR3 nucleotides: TGCAGTGCTAGAGATTATAGTGGGGGCAATCCGCCCCAGCATTTT. Translation gives CSARDYSGGNPPQHF.

Ten or more counts support this clonotype. The chain uses TRBV19 and TRBJ2-1; tentatively, D is TRBD1 or TRBD2 (6 bases each). The CDR3 consists of 14 residues. Per the germline V gene, CDR1 is LNHDA and CDR2 is SQIVND (reference sequence). V was trimmed by 9 bases and J by 7 bases, leaving 19 bases between them. Here the CDR3 DNA reads TGTGCCAGCCTCGCAAAGGGGGGCAGGAATGAGCAGTTCTTC. Its translation is CASLAKGGRNEQFF.

The V and J genes are TRBV20-1 and TRBJ1-5; D possibly corresponds to TRBD1 (6 bases). The germline V gene encodes CDR1 DFQATT and CDR2 SNEGSKA (reference sequence). Trimming removed 6 bases from V and 0 bases from J, with 12 bases in between. This CDR3 is 14 amino acids long. The CDR3: CSASTGYSNQPQHF. The CDR3 DNA follows: TGCAGTGCCTCGACAGGTTATAGCAATCAGCCCCAGCATTTT.

The chain employs TRBV18 and TRBJ2-3, with TRBD1 as a possible D gene (6 bases). Trimming left V 7 bases short and J 3 bases short, with 11 bases between. Germline loops: CDR1 KGHSH, CDR2 LQKENI. The CDR3 loop spans 13 amino acids. CDR3 protein: CASYIQGTDTQYF. The CDR3 nucleotides read TGTGCCAGCTACATTCAGGGGACAGATACGCAGTATTTT.

In its sample, this clonotype was seen many times. This chain connects TRBV6-4 to TRBJ2-2; D not certain. The V gene's germline CDR1 is MRHNA and CDR2 SNTAGT. V lost 1 base and J lost 5, with 5 bases in between. The CDR3 contains 13 residues. The DNA for the CDR3 is TGTGCCAGCAGTGACTACGGGACCGGGGAGCTGTTTTTT. Protein product: CASSDYGTGELFF.